This entry is about one T cell receptor beta chain. Generated by immunoSEQ multiplex PCR, the TCRdb table keeps only in-frame clones and is missing some. The sample holds about 86,000 clones, more than 65% seen once. This sample was included in a study of blood T cell repertoires in COVID-19. Study-level background: The United States, Italy and Spain provided the acute and convalescent COVID-19 samples.

In germline, CDR1 is GTSNPN, CDR2 SVGIG (reference sequence). This CDR3 region has 14 residues. Trimming took 4 bases from V and 7 from J; bases not matched to a gene: 8. The origin of this receptor is a man between 65 and 85 years old with acute or convalescent COVID-19. The sequenced material came from peripheral blood. This rearrangement joins TRBV30 to TRBJ2-2, with 8 bases that match TRBD1. The CDR3 bases are TGTGCCTGGATCGGACAGGGAGGAAGCGGGGAGCTGTTTTTT. Residues: CAWIGQGGSGELFF.